The T cell receptor (beta chain) under discussion was sequenced for a study of shared T cell receptors in the human thymus. The table came from immunoSEQ multiplex PCR; TCRdb's copy has only in-frame clones and leaves some out. Of roughly 700,000 clones listed, approximately 90% are singletons. Germline CDR1 and CDR2: SEHNR and FQNEAQ (reference sequence). The CDR3 loop spans 15 amino acids. The germline V and J ends were trimmed by 8 bases and 0 bases, with 16 bases remaining between them. These data also formed part of another study, on human thymus T cells. As reported in that work: Among thymic and blood repertoires, usage of V and J genes appeared biased.

The sample was thymocytes. The TCR was taken from a boy younger than two with a congenital heart defect. The chain couples TRBV7-9 to TRBJ1-1; D is uncertain. The CDR3 DNA reads TGTGCCAGCCGCCCTTCCTGGTACATGAACACTGAAGCTTTCTTT. This gives the protein CASRPSWYMNTEAFF.